What follows are 12 T cell receptor beta chains derived from one specimen sequenced in a study of blood T cell repertoires in COVID-19. The repertoire was sequenced with immunoSEQ multiplex PCR; TCRdb's copy has only in-frame clones and lacks some. The sample has 130,000 or so clones, 84% seen once. Sequencing used peripheral blood. The receptors shown here come from a woman of 80 years or more with acute or convalescent COVID-19.

This clone has just a few counts. This chain links TRBV12-3 or TRBV12-4 with TRBJ1-1, with D possibly being TRBD1 (5 bases). The CDR3 is made up of 13 amino acids. Trimming shortened V by 3 bases and J by 1 base, and 6 bases separated the two germline ends. CDR3 region: CASSFGGNTEAFF. As DNA, the CDR3 is TGTGCCAGCAGTTTCGGGGGGAACACTGAAGCTTTCTTT.

The rearrangement links TRBV7-2 to TRBJ2-5; D not resolved. This CDR3 is built from 14 residues. Trimming removed 0 bases at V and 2 bases at J, with 7 bases between. CDR1 and CDR2 (germline): SGHTA, FQGNSA. The DNA for the CDR3 is TGTGCCAGCAGCTTAGCATACAGTCAAGAGACCCAGTACTTC. Translated: CASSLAYSQETQYF.

A few counts support this clone. CDR3 DNA: TGTGCCAGCAGCACAGATACTAACTATGGCTACACCTTC. The encoded protein is CASSTDTNYGYTF. J is TRBJ1-2 and V is TRBV7-2; D is unresolved. CDR3 length: 13 amino acids. In germline, CDR1 is SGHTA, CDR2 FQGNSA. Between the trimmed V and J ends, which lost 5 bases and 0 bases, there was a span of 7 bases. The full variable domain, in which reference TRBV7-2 and TRBJ1-2 provide the parts outside the CDR3, is GAGVSQSPSNKVTEKGKDVELRCDPISGHTALYWYRQSLGQGLEFLIYFQGNSAPDKSGLPSDRFSAERTGGSVSTLTIQRTQQEDSAVYLCASSTDTNYGYTFGSGTRLTVV.

This chain uses TRBV3-1 (or the pseudogene TRBV3-2) with TRBJ2-4; D call uncertain. Trimming removed 2 bases at V and 6 bases at J, with 8 bases between. The CDR3 runs 13 residues. Germline CDR1 and CDR2: LGHDT and YNNKEL (reference sequence). CDR3 nucleotides: TGTGCCAGCAGCCAAAATCCCCTAAACATTCAGTACTTC. This translates into CASSQNPLNIQYF.

This sequence joins TRBV4-1 and TRBJ1-6, with 9 nucleotides matching TRBD1. V gave up 1 base and J gave up 10 bases; unmatched junction bases: 5. Germline V CDR1 and CDR2: MGHRA, YSYEKL. The CDR3 loop spans 15 amino acids. The CDR3 here is CASSQATGGGSPLHF. CDR3 in DNA: TGCGCCAGCAGCCAAGCTACAGGGGGCGGATCACCCCTCCACTTT.

J is TRBJ2-3 and V is TRBV30; D might be TRBD1 (5 bases). The CDR3 sequence is 16 residues long. Germline V CDR1 and CDR2: GTSNPN, SVGIG (reference sequence). V lost 3 bases to trimming and J lost 1 base, with 17 bases between them. The CDR3 reads CAWSPTVDFGTDTQYF. The CDR3 region has the DNA TGTGCCTGGAGCCCGACAGTGGATTTTGGCACAGATACGCAGTATTTT.

V and J are TRBV7-2 and TRBJ2-1; TRBD2 agrees at 9 bases. Germline V CDR1 and CDR2: SGHTA, FQGNSA. The CDR3 length is 16 residues. The junction had 8 bases not matched to a gene; V was cut back by 0 bases and J by 8 bases. DNA for the CDR3: TGTGCCAGCAGCTTAGCCGGCGGGGGGGGTCCAGATGAGCAGTTCTTC. Protein sequence: CASSLAGGGGPDEQFF.

The chain has TRBV19 and TRBJ2-2; 9 positions match TRBD1. The CDR3 covers 15 residues. Germline trimming cut 3 bases from V and 4 bases from J; bases unmatched to any gene: 3. Germline loops: CDR1 LNHDA, CDR2 SQIVND (reference sequence). This chain's CDR3 is CASSIRTGATGELFF. CDR3 nucleotides: TGTGCCAGTAGTATCAGGACAGGGGCCACCGGGGAGCTGTTTTTT.

The chain carries TRBV9 and TRBJ1-4; the match to TRBD1 covers 9 bases. There are 16 residues in the CDR3. The germline V gene encodes CDR1 SGDLS and CDR2 YYNGEE. V shed 3 bases and J 7 bases; nucleotides not matched to a gene: 10. The CDR3 reads CASSALQTGGLEKLFF. The CDR3 DNA is TGTGCCAGCAGCGCCCTTCAGACAGGGGGGCTTGAAAAACTGTTTTTT.

J is TRBJ2-5 and V is TRBV7-7; D perhaps matches TRBD2 (5 bases). The germline CDR1 and CDR2 sequences are SSHAT and FNYEAQ (reference sequence). The CDR3 runs 13 residues. V lost 5 bases and J 7 bases, leaving 14 bases between the germline ends. The CDR3 region has the DNA TGTGCCAGCAGCCCAAGTCCGGCGGGGACCCAGTACTTC. Its protein is CASSPSPAGTQYF.

This clone occurred once. V usage is TRBV15 and J usage is TRBJ1-5; weak D call: TRBD1 (5 bases). CDR1 and CDR2 from the germline V gene are LNHNV and YYDKDF (reference sequence). The CDR3 loop spans 14 amino acids. V lost 2 bases, J lost 5 bases, and 10 bases lay in between. The CDR3 is CATSRRTQYQPQHF. DNA of the CDR3: TGTGCCACCAGCAGACGGACACAGTATCAGCCCCAGCATTTT.

This rearrangement joins TRBV19 to TRBJ1-2; D ambiguous. Germline lookup yields CDR1 LNHDA and CDR2 SQIVND (reference sequence). V lost 6 bases and J lost 2, with 16 bases in between. The CDR3 is 15 amino acids. CDR3 loop: CASRSPGLSNYGYTF. The DNA for the CDR3 is TGTGCCAGTAGATCCCCGGGTCTATCCAACTATGGCTACACCTTC. The variable domain in full, with the rest retrieved from reference TRBV19 and TRBJ1-2, is DGGITQSPKYLFRKEGQNVTLSCEQNLNHDAMYWYRQDPGQGLRLIYYSQIVNDFQKGDIAEGYSVSREKKESFPLTVTSAQKNPTAFYLCASRSPGLSNYGYTFGSGTRLTVV.